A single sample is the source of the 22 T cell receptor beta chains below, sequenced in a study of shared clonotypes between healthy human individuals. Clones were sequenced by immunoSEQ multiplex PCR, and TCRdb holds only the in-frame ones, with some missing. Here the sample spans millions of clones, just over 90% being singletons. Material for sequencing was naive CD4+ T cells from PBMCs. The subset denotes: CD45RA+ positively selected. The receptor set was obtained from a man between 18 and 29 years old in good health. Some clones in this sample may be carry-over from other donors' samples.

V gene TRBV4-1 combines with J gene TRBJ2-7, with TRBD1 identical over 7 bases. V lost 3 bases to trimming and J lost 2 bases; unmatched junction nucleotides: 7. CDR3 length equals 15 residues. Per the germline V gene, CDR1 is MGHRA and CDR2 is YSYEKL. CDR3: CASSQYRDRTYEQYF. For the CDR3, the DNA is TGCGCCAGCAGCCAGTACAGGGACAGAACCTACGAGCAGTACTTC.

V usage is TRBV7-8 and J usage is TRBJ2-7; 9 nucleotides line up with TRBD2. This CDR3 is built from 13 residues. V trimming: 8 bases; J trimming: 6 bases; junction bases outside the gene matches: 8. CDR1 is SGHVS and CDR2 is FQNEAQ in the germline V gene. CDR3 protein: CASELASGIEQYF. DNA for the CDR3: TGTGCCAGCGAATTGGCTAGCGGGATCGAGCAGTACTTC. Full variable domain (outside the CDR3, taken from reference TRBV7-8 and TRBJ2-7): GAGVSQSPRYKVAKRGQDVALRCDPISGHVSLFWYQQALGQGPEFLTYFQNEAQLDKSGLPSDRFFAERPEGSVSTLKIQRTQQEDSAVYLCASELASGIEQYFGPGTRLTVT.

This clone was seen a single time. CDR3 in DNA: TGTGCCAGCAGCTTTCCGGGACAACGATACGAGCAGTACTTC. This gives the protein CASSFPGQRYEQYF. The genes are TRBV5-5 and TRBJ2-7, with D possibly being TRBD1 (6 bases). Germline V CDR1 and CDR2: SGHKS, YYEKEE (reference sequence). V shed 2 bases and J shed 4 bases, with 13 bases lying between them. The CDR3 contains 14 residues.

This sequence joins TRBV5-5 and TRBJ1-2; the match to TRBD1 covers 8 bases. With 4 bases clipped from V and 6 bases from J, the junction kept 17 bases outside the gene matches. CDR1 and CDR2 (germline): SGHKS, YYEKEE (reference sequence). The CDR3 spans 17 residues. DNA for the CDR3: TGTGCCAGCAGCCTGGGAGGGTCTGGGCAGGGGGCGCATGGCTACACCTTC. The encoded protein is CASSLGGSGQGAHGYTF.

CDR3 loop: CASSLMRFANTEAFF. The CDR3 region has the DNA TGCGCCAGCAGCTTGATGCGGTTCGCCAACACTGAAGCTTTCTTT. V is TRBV5-1 and J is TRBJ1-1; D uncertain. Trimming cost V 1 base and J 2 bases, with 12 bases left between them. From germline, CDR1 is SGHRS and CDR2 YFSETQ. The length of the CDR3 is 15 residues.

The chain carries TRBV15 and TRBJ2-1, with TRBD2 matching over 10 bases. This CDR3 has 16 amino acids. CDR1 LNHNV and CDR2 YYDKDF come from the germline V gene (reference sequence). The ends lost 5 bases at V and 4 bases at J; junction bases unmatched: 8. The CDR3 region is CATSRGTSVTYNEQFF. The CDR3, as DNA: TGTGCCACCAGCCGGGGGACTAGCGTTACATACAATGAGCAGTTCTTC. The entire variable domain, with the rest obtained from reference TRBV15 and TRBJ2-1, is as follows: DAMVIQNPRYQVTQFGKPVTLSCSQTLNHNVMYWYQQKSSQAPKLLFHYYDKDFNNEADTPDNFQSRRPNTSFCFLDIRSPGLGDTAMYLCATSRGTSVTYNEQFFGPGTRLTVL.

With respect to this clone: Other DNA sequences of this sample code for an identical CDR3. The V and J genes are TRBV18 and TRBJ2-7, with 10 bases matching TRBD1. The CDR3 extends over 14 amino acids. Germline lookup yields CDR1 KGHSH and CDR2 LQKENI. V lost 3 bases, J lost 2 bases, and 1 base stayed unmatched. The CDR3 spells CASSPDRGAYEQYF. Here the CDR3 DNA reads TGTGCCAGCTCACCGGACAGGGGGGCCTACGAGCAGTACTTC.

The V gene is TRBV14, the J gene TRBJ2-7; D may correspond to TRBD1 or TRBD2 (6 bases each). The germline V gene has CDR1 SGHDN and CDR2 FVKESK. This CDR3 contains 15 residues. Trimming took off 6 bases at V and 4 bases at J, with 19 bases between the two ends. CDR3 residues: CASSRETGGSYEQYF. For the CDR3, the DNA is TGTGCCAGCAGTCGCGAGACAGGAGGGTCTTACGAGCAGTACTTC.

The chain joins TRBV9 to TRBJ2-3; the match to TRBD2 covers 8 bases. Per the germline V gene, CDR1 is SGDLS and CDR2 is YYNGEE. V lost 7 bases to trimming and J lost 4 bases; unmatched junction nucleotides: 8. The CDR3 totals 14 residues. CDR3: CASGPVAGSDTQYF. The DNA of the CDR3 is TGTGCCAGCGGGCCGGTAGCGGGGTCAGATACGCAGTATTTT.

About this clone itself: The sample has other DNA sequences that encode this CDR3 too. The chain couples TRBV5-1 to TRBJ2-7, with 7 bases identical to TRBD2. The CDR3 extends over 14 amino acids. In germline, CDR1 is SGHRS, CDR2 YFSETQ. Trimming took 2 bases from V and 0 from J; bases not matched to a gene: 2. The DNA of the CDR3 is TGCGCCAGCAGCTTCGGCGGGAGCTCCTACGAGCAGTACTTC. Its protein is CASSFGGSSYEQYF.

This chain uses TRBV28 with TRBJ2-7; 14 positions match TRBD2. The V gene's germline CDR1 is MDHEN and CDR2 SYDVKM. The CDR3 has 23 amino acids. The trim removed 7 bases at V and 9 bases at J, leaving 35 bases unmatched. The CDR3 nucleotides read TGTGCCAGCAACGCCCCGGGACAGGGGGCAAGGGTGGGGACTAGCGGGAGCAGGGGTCGGCAGTACTTC. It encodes CASNAPGQGARVGTSGSRGRQYF.

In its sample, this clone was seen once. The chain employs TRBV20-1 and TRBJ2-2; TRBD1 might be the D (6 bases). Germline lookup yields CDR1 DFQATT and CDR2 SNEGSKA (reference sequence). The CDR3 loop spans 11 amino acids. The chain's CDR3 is CGGSGTGELFF. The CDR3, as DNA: TGCGGGGGCTCGGGCACCGGGGAGCTGTTTTTT.

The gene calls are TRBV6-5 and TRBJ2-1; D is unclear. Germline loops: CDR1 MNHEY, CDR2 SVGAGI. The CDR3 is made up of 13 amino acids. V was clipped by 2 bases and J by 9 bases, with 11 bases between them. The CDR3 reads CASSYRVPAEQFF. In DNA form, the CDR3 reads TGTGCCAGCAGTTACCGGGTGCCGGCTGAGCAGTTCTTC.

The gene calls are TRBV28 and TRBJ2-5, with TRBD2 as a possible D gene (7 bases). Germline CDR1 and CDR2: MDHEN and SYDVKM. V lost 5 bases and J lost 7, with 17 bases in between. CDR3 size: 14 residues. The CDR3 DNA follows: TGTGCCAGCAGTCCCCAGGGGAGGGTCGGGACCCAGTACTTC. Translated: CASSPQGRVGTQYF. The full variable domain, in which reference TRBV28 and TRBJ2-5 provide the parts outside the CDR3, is DVKVTQSSRYLVKRTGEKVFLECVQDMDHENMFWYRQDPGLGLRLIYFSYDVKMKEKGDIPEGYSVSREKKERFSLILESASTNQTSMYLCASSPQGRVGTQYFGPGTRLLVL.

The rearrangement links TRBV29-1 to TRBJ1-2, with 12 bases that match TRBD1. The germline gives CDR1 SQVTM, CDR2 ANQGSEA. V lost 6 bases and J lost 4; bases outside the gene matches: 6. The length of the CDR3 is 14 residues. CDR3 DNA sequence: TGCAGCGTCGTAGGGACAGGGGGCCTCTATGGCTACACCTTC. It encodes CSVVGTGGLYGYTF.

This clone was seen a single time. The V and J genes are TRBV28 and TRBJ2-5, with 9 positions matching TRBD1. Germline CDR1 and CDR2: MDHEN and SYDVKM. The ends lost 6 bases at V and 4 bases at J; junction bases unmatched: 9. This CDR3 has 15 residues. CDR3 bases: TGTGCCAGCAGCCCTAACAGGGGGCGCGGAGAGACCCAGTACTTC. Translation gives CASSPNRGRGETQYF.

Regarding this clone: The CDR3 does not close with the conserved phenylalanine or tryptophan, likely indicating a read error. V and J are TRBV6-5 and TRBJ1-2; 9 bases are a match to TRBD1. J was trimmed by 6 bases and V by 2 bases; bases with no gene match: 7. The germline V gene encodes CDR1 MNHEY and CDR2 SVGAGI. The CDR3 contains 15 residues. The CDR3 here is CASSYQLQGADGYTL. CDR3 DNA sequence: TGTGCCAGCAGTTACCAACTACAGGGGGCAGATGGCTACACCCTC.

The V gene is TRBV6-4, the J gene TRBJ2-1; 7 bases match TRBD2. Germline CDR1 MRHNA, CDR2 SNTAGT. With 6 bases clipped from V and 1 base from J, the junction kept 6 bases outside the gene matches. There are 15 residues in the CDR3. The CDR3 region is CASSESGESYNEQFF. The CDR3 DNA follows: TGTGCCAGCAGCGAGAGCGGGGAATCCTACAATGAGCAGTTCTTC.

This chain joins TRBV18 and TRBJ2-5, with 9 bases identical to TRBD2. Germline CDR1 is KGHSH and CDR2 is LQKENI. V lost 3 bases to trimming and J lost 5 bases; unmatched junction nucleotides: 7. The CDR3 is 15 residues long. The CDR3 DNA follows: TGTGCCAGCTCACCGCGTAGCGGGAGTCGGGAGACCCAGTACTTC. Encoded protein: CASSPRSGSRETQYF.

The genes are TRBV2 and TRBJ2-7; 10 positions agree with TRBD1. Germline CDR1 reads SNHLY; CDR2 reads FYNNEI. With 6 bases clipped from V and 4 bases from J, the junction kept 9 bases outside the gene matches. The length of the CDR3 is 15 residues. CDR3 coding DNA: TGTGCCAGCAGCGCCGGGACAGGGGACGGGTACGAGCAGTACTTC. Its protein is CASSAGTGDGYEQYF.

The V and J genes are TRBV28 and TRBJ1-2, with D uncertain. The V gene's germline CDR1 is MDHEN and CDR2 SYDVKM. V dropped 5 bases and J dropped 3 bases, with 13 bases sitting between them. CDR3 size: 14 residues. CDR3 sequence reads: CASSRSGLHYGYTF. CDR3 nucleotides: TGTGCCAGCAGTCGATCAGGTCTACACTATGGCTACACCTTC.

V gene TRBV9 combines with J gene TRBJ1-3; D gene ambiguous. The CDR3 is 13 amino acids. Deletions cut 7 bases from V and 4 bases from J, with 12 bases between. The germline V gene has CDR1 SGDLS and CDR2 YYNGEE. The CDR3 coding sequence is TGTGCCAGCGAGGATAGGGCGGGAAACACCATATATTTT. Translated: CASEDRAGNTIYF.